The 7 T cell receptor beta chains in this list originate from one sample, sequenced in a study of STAT3 mutations in large granular lymphocyte leukemia. Which antigens these TCRs recognize remains unknown. The repertoire was sequenced with immunoSEQ multiplex PCR; TCRdb's copy has only in-frame clones and lacks some. The repertoire consists of over 4,500 clones, with about 45% occurring once and the leading ten covering approximately 58%. Overall study findings and caveats: In T-cell large granular lymphocyte leukemia, about half of patients showed multiple immunodominant subclonotypes.

The specimen was peripheral blood mononuclear cells. These receptors all stem from a woman between 65 and 79 years old with T-cell large granular lymphocyte leukemia. Some clones in this sample may be carry-over from other donors' samples.

The chain links TRBV5-5 to TRBJ2-7, with a tentative D call TRBD2 (6 bases). The CDR3 covers 14 residues. V gave up 5 bases and J gave up 4 bases, with 16 bases separating them. CDR1 and CDR2 from the germline V gene are SGHKS and YYEKEE (reference sequence). CDR3 coding DNA: TGTGCCAGCAGACCGGGACGGGAGATTTACGAGCAGTACTTC. Its protein product is CASRPGREIYEQYF.

The genes are TRBV29-1 and TRBJ2-1, with 10 bases aligning to TRBD2. CDR1 and CDR2 from the germline V gene are SQVTM and ANQGSEA. The CDR3 consists of 14 residues. V shed 7 bases and J 5 bases; nucleotides not matched to a gene: 8. The CDR3 spells CSGVTSGYHNEQFF. CDR3 bases: TGCAGCGGCGTGACTAGCGGGTATCACAATGAGCAGTTCTTC.

This rearrangement joins TRBV5-4 to TRBJ1-2; TRBD1 agrees at 8 bases. Trimming removed 4 bases from V and 1 base from J; junction bases left unmatched: 3. Germline CDR1 SGHNT, CDR2 YYREEE (reference sequence). The CDR3 loop spans 14 amino acids. The DNA of the CDR3 is TGTGCCAGCAGCCTCGACAGGGGTAACTATGGCTACACCTTC. It encodes CASSLDRGNYGYTF.

The gene calls are TRBV5-1 and TRBJ1-2; D remains unclear. Germline CDR1 and CDR2: SGHRS and YFSETQ. V lost 5 bases to trimming and J lost 0 bases, with 11 bases between them. The CDR3 sequence is 14 residues long. The CDR3 DNA is TGCGCCAGCAGACCAGAGACCACTAACTATGGCTACACCTTC. This sequence encodes CASRPETTNYGYTF.

The V call is TRBV4-2, the J call TRBJ1-1, with D perhaps TRBD1 (6 bases). The ends were cut back, 1 base at V and 5 bases at J, with 14 bases in the middle. The CDR3 runs 15 residues. CDR1 is LGHNA, CDR2 YNFKEQ, per germline. CDR3 DNA: TGTGCCAGCAGCCAAGTCCGGGGGCCGGGTACTGAAGCTTTCTTT. It translates to CASSQVRGPGTEAFF.

The gene calls are TRBV19 and TRBJ1-2, with D possibly matching TRBD1 (5 bases). V was trimmed by 7 bases and J by 0 bases, leaving 15 bases between them. This CDR3 contains 15 residues. The V gene's germline CDR1 is LNHDA and CDR2 SQIVND (reference sequence). This CDR3 is CASKGEAAANYGYTF. The CDR3, as DNA: TGTGCCAGTAAAGGGGAGGCGGCGGCTAACTATGGCTACACCTTC.

The chain uses TRBV5-1 and TRBJ1-2; 10 positions match TRBD1. J gave up 6 bases and V 4 bases, and 9 bases lay outside the gene matches. This CDR3 contains 15 residues. Looked up from germline, CDR1 is SGHRS and CDR2 is YFSETQ. The DNA for the CDR3 is TGCGCCAGCAGCCTATGGGGACAGGGGTCCGATGGCTACACCTTC. Translating gives CASSLWGQGSDGYTF. Based on the CDR3 plus reference TRBV5-1 and TRBJ1-2, the full variable domain is KAGVTQTPRYLIKTRGQQVTLSCSPISGHRSVSWYQQTPGQGLQFLFEYFSETQRNKGNFPGRFSGRQFSNSRSEMNVSTLELGDSALYLCASSLWGQGSDGYTFGSGTRLTVV.